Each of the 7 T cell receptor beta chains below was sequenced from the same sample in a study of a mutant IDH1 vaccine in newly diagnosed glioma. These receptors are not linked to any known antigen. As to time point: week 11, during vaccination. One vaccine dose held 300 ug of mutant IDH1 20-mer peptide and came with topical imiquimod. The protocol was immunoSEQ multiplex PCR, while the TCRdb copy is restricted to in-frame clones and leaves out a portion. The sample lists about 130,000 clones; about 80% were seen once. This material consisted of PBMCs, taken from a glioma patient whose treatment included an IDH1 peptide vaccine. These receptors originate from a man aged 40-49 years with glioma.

CDR3 region: CASSVNYEQYF. The CDR3 DNA follows: TGTGCCAGCAGCGTCAACTACGAGCAGTACTTC. This rearrangement joins TRBV6-1 to TRBJ2-7, with D hard to call. Per the germline V gene, CDR1 is MNHNS and CDR2 is SASEGT. The ends were cut back, 6 bases at V and 3 bases at J, with 6 bases in the middle. CDR3 length: 11 residues.

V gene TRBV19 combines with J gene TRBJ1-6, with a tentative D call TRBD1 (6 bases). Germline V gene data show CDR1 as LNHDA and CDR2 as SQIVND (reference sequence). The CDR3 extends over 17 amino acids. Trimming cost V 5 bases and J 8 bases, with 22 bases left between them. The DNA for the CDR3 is TGTGCCAGTAGTCCGTTTACAGGGCGGCAGAGGGATTCACCCCTCCACTTT. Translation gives CASSPFTGRQRDSPLHF.

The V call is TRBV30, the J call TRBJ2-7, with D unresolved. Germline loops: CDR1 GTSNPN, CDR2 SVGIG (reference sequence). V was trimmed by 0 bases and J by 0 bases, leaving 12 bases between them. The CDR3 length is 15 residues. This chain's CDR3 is CAWSVEPVASYEQYF. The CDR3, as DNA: TGTGCCTGGAGTGTAGAACCAGTAGCCTCCTACGAGCAGTACTTC.

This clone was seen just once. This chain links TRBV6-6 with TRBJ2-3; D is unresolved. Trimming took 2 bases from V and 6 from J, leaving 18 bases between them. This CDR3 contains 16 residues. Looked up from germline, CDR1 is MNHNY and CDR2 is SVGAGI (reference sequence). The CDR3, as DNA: TGTGCCAGCAGTTACCCCACAAGGGCAGGTATTGATACGCAGTATTTT. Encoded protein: CASSYPTRAGIDTQYF.

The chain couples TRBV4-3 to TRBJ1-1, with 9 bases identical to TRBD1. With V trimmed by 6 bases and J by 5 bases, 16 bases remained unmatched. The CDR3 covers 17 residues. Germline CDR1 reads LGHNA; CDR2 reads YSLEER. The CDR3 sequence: CASSPNEQGALGTEAFF. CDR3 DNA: TGCGCCAGCAGTCCTAACGAACAGGGGGCACTGGGGACTGAAGCTTTCTTT.

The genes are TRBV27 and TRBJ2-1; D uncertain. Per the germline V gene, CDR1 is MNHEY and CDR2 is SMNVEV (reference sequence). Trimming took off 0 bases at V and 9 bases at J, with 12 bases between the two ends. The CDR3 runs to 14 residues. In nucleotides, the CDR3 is TGTGCCAGCAGTTTATCGTTGCCCCAGTTTGAGCAGTTCTTC. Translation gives CASSLSLPQFEQFF.

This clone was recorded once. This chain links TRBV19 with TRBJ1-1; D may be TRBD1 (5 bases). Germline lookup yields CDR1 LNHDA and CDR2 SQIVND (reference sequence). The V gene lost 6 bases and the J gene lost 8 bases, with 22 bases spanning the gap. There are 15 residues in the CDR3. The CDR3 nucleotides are TGTGCCAGTAGAGGGGTGTGGGGCTCCGGATTCGAAGCTTTCTTT. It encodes CASRGVWGSGFEAFF.